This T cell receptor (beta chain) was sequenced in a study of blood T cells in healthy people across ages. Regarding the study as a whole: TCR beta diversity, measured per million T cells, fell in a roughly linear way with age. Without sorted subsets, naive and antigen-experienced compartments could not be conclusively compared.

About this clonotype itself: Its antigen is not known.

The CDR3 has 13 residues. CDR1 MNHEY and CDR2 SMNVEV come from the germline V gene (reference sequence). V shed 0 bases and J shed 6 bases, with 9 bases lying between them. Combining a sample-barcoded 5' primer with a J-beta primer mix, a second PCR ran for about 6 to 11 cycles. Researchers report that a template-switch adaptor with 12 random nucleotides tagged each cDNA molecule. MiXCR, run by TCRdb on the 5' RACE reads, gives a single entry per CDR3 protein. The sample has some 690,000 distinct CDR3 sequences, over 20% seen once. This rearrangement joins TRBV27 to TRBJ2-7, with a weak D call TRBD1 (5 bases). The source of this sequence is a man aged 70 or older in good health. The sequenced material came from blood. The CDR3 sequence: CASSLSGLTEQYF. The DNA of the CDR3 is TGTGCCAGCAGTTTATCGGGGCTTACCGAGCAGTACTTC.